These 26 T cell receptor beta chains share one sample of origin, sequenced in a study of control samples from healthy donors and cancer patients. Libraries were prepared by immunoSEQ multiplex PCR; TCRdb keeps only in-frame clonotypes and omits some of them. This table has approximately 100,000 clones, around 86% appearing once. The sequenced sample consisted of blood. These receptors were taken from a man aged 25 to 40 in good health.

The chain couples TRBV28 to TRBJ1-2; 9 bases match TRBD1. Germline CDR1 is MDHEN and CDR2 is SYDVKM. The J segment lost 7 bases and the V segment lost 6 bases, leaving 6 bases of the junction unmatched. CDR3 length equals 13 residues. The CDR3 DNA reads as TGTGCCAGCAGAACAGGGGGCGAGCTTGGCTACACCTTC. It specifies CASRTGGELGYTF.

The rearrangement links TRBV12-3 or TRBV12-4 to TRBJ1-6, with D uncertain. The CDR3 extends over 13 amino acids. V gave up 4 bases and J gave up 6 bases, with 7 bases separating them. CDR3 amino acids: CASSWSPNSPLHF. DNA for the CDR3: TGTGCCAGCAGTTGGTCCCCTAATTCACCCCTCCACTTT.

V gene TRBV6-5 combines with J gene TRBJ1-6; 9 bases align to TRBD1. The J segment lost 8 bases and the V segment lost 7 bases, leaving 9 bases of the junction unmatched. This CDR3 spans 15 amino acids. The germline CDR1 and CDR2 sequences are MNHEY and SVGAGI. CDR3 residues: CASTQSGTGYSPLHF. As DNA, the CDR3 is TGTGCCAGCACCCAGTCCGGGACAGGGTATTCACCCCTCCACTTT.

J is TRBJ2-5 and V is TRBV24-1; 9 positions match TRBD2. The CDR3 consists of 16 residues. The germline V gene encodes CDR1 KGHDR and CDR2 SFDVKD. Unmatched junction bases numbered 7, after V lost 1 base and J lost 5 bases. The CDR3 reads CATSDLGAGGQETQYF. CDR3 DNA: TGTGCCACCAGTGATTTAGGGGCGGGGGGGCAGGAGACCCAGTACTTC.

This sequence joins TRBV11-3 and TRBJ2-1; 7 bases agree with TRBD2. This CDR3 is 18 amino acids long. Germline CDR1 SGHNT, CDR2 YENEEA. With 4 bases clipped from V and 3 bases from J, the junction kept 15 bases outside the gene matches. The CDR3 is CASSWDLLQRDLYNEQFF. CDR3 DNA sequence: TGTGCCAGCAGCTGGGACCTCTTGCAGCGGGACCTCTACAATGAGCAGTTCTTC. Supplemented by reference TRBV11-3 and TRBJ2-1, the full variable domain reads EAGVVQSPRYKIIEKKQPVAFWCNPISGHNTLYWYLQNLGQGPELLIRYENEEAVDDSQLPKDRFSAERLKGVDSTLKIQPAELGDSAVYLCASSWDLLQRDLYNEQFFGPGTRLTVL.

This chain uses TRBV27 with TRBJ2-1, with D uncertain. The CDR3 loop spans 16 amino acids. The V end lost 6 bases, the J end lost 4 bases, and 19 bases lay between the germline ends. The germline CDR1 and CDR2 sequences are MNHEY and SMNVEV (reference sequence). The CDR3 region is CASRHNYQNLYNEQFF. CDR3 nucleotides: TGTGCCAGCAGGCACAACTACCAGAACCTTTACAATGAGCAGTTCTTC.

This clone was recorded a few times. The CDR3 region is CASLDRVRGYTF. CDR3 sequence (DNA): TGTGCCAGCTTGGACAGGGTGAGGGGCTACACCTTC. The genes are TRBV18 and TRBJ1-2, with 8 bases matching TRBD1. After removal of 7 bases from V and 8 bases from J, the junction contained 6 bases not matched to a gene. Germline CDR1 KGHSH, CDR2 LQKENI. The CDR3 has 12 residues.

The chain joins TRBV2 to TRBJ2-7, with a possible D match to TRBD1 (6 bases). CDR1 is SNHLY and CDR2 is FYNNEI in the germline V gene. The V end lost 5 bases, the J end lost 1 base, and 9 bases lay between the germline ends. The CDR3 has 13 residues. CDR3: CASSYGQSYEQYV. CDR3 bases: TGTGCCAGCAGTTATGGACAGTCCTACGAGCAGTACGTC.

The V call is TRBV19, the J call TRBJ2-2; TRBD2 matches at 12 bases. This CDR3 spans 19 amino acids. Germline V CDR1 and CDR2: LNHDA, SQIVND (reference sequence). J lost 6 bases, V lost 5 bases, and 16 bases had no gene match. DNA for the CDR3: TGTGCCAGTAGTCGAGGCGGGACTAGCGGGCCCCGGTCGGCCGGGGAGCTGTTTTTT. The encoded protein is CASSRGGTSGPRSAGELFF.

The gene calls are TRBV7-2 and TRBJ1-3; D not resolved. This CDR3 has 16 amino acids. The germline V gene encodes CDR1 SGHTA and CDR2 FQGNSA. The V gene lost 7 bases and the J gene lost 0 bases, with 16 bases spanning the gap. CDR3 nucleotides: TGTGCCAGCATCCTTAGTAGGGCCTCCTCTGGAAACACCATATATTTT. Its translation: CASILSRASSGNTIYF.

The chain employs TRBV29-1 and TRBJ2-7; possible D gene TRBD1, 6 bases. Trimming removed 0 bases at V and 3 bases at J, with 9 bases between. The CDR3 is 13 residues long. Germline V gives CDR1 SQVTM, CDR2 ANQGSEA. CDR3 sequence reads: CSVEDDRSYEQYF. The CDR3 DNA reads TGCAGCGTTGAAGATGACAGGAGCTACGAGCAGTACTTC.

The V gene is TRBV7-9, the J gene TRBJ1-1, with TRBD1 as a possible D gene (6 bases). The CDR3 extends over 17 amino acids. V lost 3 bases, J lost 4 bases, and 21 bases lay in between. From germline, CDR1 is SEHNR and CDR2 FQNEAQ (reference sequence). This chain's CDR3 is CASSLRGATGEGTEAFF. In nucleotides, the CDR3 is TGTGCCAGCAGCTTGAGGGGGGCGACAGGTGAGGGCACTGAAGCTTTCTTT.

The rearrangement joins TRBV14 to TRBJ1-2; D is unresolved. The germline gives CDR1 SGHDN, CDR2 FVKESK. The CDR3 length is 16 residues. The V end lost 4 bases, the J end lost 8 bases, and 23 bases lay between the germline ends. The CDR3 DNA follows: TGTGCCAGCAGCCGGGGTGATGACACTCCCCACGGGGGCTACACCTTC. It codes for CASSRGDDTPHGGYTF.

The chain has TRBV5-1 and TRBJ2-3, with D uncertain. The CDR3 totals 15 residues. Trimming shortened V by 5 bases and J by 1 base, and 14 bases separated the two germline ends. Germline CDR1 and CDR2: SGHRS and YFSETQ. CDR3 sequence reads: CASSSEGPRTDTQYF. DNA for the CDR3: TGCGCCAGCAGTTCAGAAGGACCACGCACAGATACGCAGTATTTT. The whole variable domain, filled in from reference TRBV5-1 and TRBJ2-3, reads KAGVTQTPRYLIKTRGQQVTLSCSPISGHRSVSWYQQTPGQGLQFLFEYFSETQRNKGNFPGRFSGRQFSNSRSEMNVSTLELGDSALYLCASSSEGPRTDTQYFGPGTRLTVL.

V and J are TRBV12-2 and TRBJ2-1; the D call of TRBD1 is as the table states it, not checked on the DNA. TRBV12-2 is recorded as a pseudogene. This CDR3 has 17 residues. The CDR3 loop is CASRTRDREGLYNEQFF. CDR3 bases: TGTGCAAGTCGCACCCGGGACAGGGAGGGGTTGTACAATGAGCAGTTCTTC.

J is TRBJ1-5 and V is TRBV6-2 or TRBV6-3; possibly TRBD1 for D (5 bases). CDR3 size: 15 residues. Germline CDR1 reads MNHEY; CDR2 reads SVGEGT. V lost 2 bases to trimming and J lost 7 bases, with 15 bases between them. The CDR3 here is CASSYKDNGRQPQHF. In DNA form, the CDR3 reads TGTGCCAGCAGTTACAAGGACAACGGTCGACAGCCCCAGCATTTT.

This clone was seen only a few times. The chain has TRBV5-4 and TRBJ1-1; D remains ambiguous. V lost 3 bases and J lost 0, with 12 bases in between. There are 15 residues in the CDR3. Germline loops: CDR1 SGHNT, CDR2 YYREEE (reference sequence). DNA of the CDR3: TGTGCCAGCAGCTGGTCCCGAGCCATGAACACTGAAGCTTTCTTT. This sequence encodes CASSWSRAMNTEAFF.

This sequence joins TRBV28 and TRBJ1-6; no definite D call. Germline values: CDR1 MDHEN, CDR2 SYDVKM. V was clipped by 6 bases and J by 5 bases, with 14 bases between them. This CDR3 spans 15 amino acids. The CDR3 is CASSTSQMNNSPLHF. The DNA of the CDR3 is TGTGCCAGCAGCACCTCTCAGATGAATAATTCACCCCTCCACTTT.

The genes are TRBV7-9 and TRBJ1-3, with a tentative D call TRBD1 (5 bases). CDR1 is SEHNR and CDR2 is FQNEAQ in the germline V gene (reference sequence). The V end lost 5 bases, the J end lost 4 bases, and 18 bases lay between the germline ends. The CDR3 runs 16 residues. As DNA, the CDR3 is TGTGCCAGCAGCCTCGATGGAGGCAGGGAGGGAAACACCATATATTTT. Translated: CASSLDGGREGNTIYF. Full variable domain (missing parts from reference TRBV7-9 and TRBJ1-3): DTGVSQNPRHKITKRGQNVTFRCDPISEHNRLYWYRQTLGQGPEFLTYFQNEAQLEKSRLLSDRFSAERPKGSFSTLEIQRTEQGDSAMYLCASSLDGGREGNTIYFGEGSWLTVV.

This chain uses TRBV4-1 with TRBJ2-4, with a possible D match to TRBD2 (6 bases). From germline, CDR1 is MGHRA and CDR2 YSYEKL. The CDR3 spans 16 residues. Trimming pared 1 base from V and 8 bases from J, leaving 18 bases between. CDR3 sequence: CASSQGPGGGEDIQYF. The CDR3 DNA sequence: TGCGCCAGCAGCCAAGGACCTGGAGGCGGGGAGGACATTCAGTACTTC.

This clone was detected once. The chain employs TRBV10-1 and TRBJ2-1; TRBD1 is a possible D gene (7 bases). The CDR3 covers 16 residues. Germline V gives CDR1 WNHNN, CDR2 SYGVQD (reference sequence). V lost 0 bases and J 8 bases, leaving 17 bases between the germline ends. The CDR3 DNA follows: TGCGCCAGCAGTGAGTCCCAGGGGGGACTGAGGGATGAGCAGTTCTTC. Its translation is CASSESQGGLRDEQFF.

In this sample, this clone turned up a few times. This sequence joins TRBV7-9 and TRBJ2-7, with D tentatively TRBD1 (5 bases). Trimming removed 4 bases at V and 1 base at J, with 11 bases between. The CDR3 is made up of 14 amino acids. The germline gives CDR1 SEHNR, CDR2 FQNEAQ (reference sequence). The CDR3 bases are TGTGCCAGCAGCTCCTCACAGGAGTCCTACGAGCAGTACGTC. Amino acid sequence: CASSSSQESYEQYV.

About this clone: Other nucleotide sequences from this sample produce the same CDR3. The chain employs TRBV5-1 and TRBJ2-5; no reliable D call. The ends were cut back, 4 bases at V and 2 bases at J, with 6 bases in the middle. The CDR3 covers 12 residues. Germline CDR1 and CDR2: SGHRS and YFSETQ. This CDR3 reads CASSQIQETQYF. DNA for the CDR3: TGCGCCAGCAGCCAGATACAAGAGACCCAGTACTTC. The full variable domain, with the rest looked up from reference TRBV5-1 and TRBJ2-5, is KAGVTQTPRYLIKTRGQQVTLSCSPISGHRSVSWYQQTPGQGLQFLFEYFSETQRNKGNFPGRFSGRQFSNSRSEMNVSTLELGDSALYLCASSQIQETQYFGPGTRLLVL.

The rearrangement joins TRBV27 to TRBJ1-1; 10 nucleotides agree with TRBD1. Germline lookup yields CDR1 MNHEY and CDR2 SMNVEV (reference sequence). This CDR3 is 16 amino acids long. V gave up 3 bases and J gave up 0 bases; unmatched junction bases: 4. CDR3 bases: TGTGCCAGCAGTTTCTGGGGGACAGGGGTGAACACTGAAGCTTTCTTT. This gives the protein CASSFWGTGVNTEAFF.

The V and J genes are TRBV5-4 and TRBJ1-1; tentative D call: TRBD1 (6 bases). Trimming removed 1 base from V and 1 base from J, with 14 bases in between. CDR3 length equals 16 residues. Looked up from germline, CDR1 is SGHNT and CDR2 is YYREEE (reference sequence). CDR3 nucleotides: TGTGCCAGCAGCTTGCTATTGACAGGCCAGAACACTGAAGCTTTCTTT. It is translated as CASSLLLTGQNTEAFF.

The chain carries TRBV3-1 (or the pseudogene TRBV3-2) and TRBJ1-6, with 8 bases fitting TRBD1. CDR3 size: 16 residues. CDR1 is LGHDT, CDR2 YNNKEL, per germline (reference sequence). The V segment lost 1 base and the J segment 9 bases; nucleotides outside the gene matches: 8. As DNA, the CDR3 is TGTGCCAGCAGCCAAGGGGGGGCAGGGGGCTTTTCACCCCTCCACTTT. This codes for CASSQGGAGGFSPLHF.